This entry describes one TCR beta chain. Its target is unknown. This specimen comes from a study of regulatory T cells in long-lasting Graves disease. According to the study, TCR beta libraries were built with iRepertoire HTBI primers and CDR3-region Arm-PCR. TCRdb processed the multiplex PCR reads anew with MiXCR; each CDR3 protein has one entry. The repertoire holds a few hundred thousand distinct CDR3 sequences, with approximately 15% as singletons. Sample time point: newly diagnosed GD, antithyroid drugs for less than 3 months. The TCR library was made from RNA extracted from PBMCs. The study, taken as a whole, reports: Accuracy was possibly reduced by small sample size.

Germline loops: CDR1 KGHDR, CDR2 SFDVKD. The CDR3 spans 19 residues. The V segment lost 5 bases and the J segment 2 bases; nucleotides outside the gene matches: 12. The same data also contributed to another study, on T cells in Graves' hyperthyroidism and ophthalmopathy. Per that study: Stable Graves' hyperthyroidism denoted no ophthalmopathy progression over 18 months. The primer set for the first-round RT-PCR of the TCR CDR3 was HTBI.

The receptor was derived from a man aged 40-49 years with Graves disease. This specimen was peripheral blood mononuclear cells (PBMCs), taken at new diagnosis, from a patient treated with antithyroid drugs. The V call is TRBV24-1, the J call TRBJ2-1; 12 bases align to TRBD1. CDR3 sequence reads: CATSGGPGQGAKTYNEQFF. The CDR3 DNA reads TGTGCCACCAGTGGGGGACCGGGACAGGGGGCGAAAACCTACAATGAGCAGTTCTTC.